This paragraph covers one TCR beta chain sequence. These data originate in a study of shared clonotypes between healthy human individuals. The table came from immunoSEQ multiplex PCR; TCRdb's copy has only in-frame clones and leaves some out. The data hold 400,000 or so clones, with about 96% observed a single time. This clonotype was obtained from a man younger than 45 in good health. The material sequenced was memory CD8+ T cells sorted from blood. Noted subset: CD45RO+ cells pooled with CCR7-negative TemRA cells.

The CDR3 DNA reads TGTGCCAGCAGTCCGATCCTCTCCTACGAGCAGTACTTC. Protein sequence: CASSPILSYEQYF. The V call is TRBV27, the J call TRBJ2-7; D not resolved. V was trimmed by 5 bases and J by 0 bases, leaving 8 bases between them. The length of the CDR3 is 13 residues. Germline-derived CDR1 and CDR2 are MNHEY and SMNVEV (reference sequence).